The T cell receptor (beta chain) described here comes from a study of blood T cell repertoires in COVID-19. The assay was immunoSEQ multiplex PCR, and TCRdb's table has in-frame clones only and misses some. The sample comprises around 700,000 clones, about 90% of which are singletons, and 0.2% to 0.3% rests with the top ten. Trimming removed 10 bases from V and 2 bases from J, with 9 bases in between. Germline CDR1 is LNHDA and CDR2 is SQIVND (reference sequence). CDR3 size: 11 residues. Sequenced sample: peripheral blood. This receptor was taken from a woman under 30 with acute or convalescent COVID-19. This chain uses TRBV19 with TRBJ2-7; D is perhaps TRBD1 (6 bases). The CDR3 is CATRDTYEQYF. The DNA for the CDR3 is TGTGCCACCCGGGACACCTACGAGCAGTACTTC.